What follows are 2 T cell receptor beta chains derived from one specimen sequenced in a study of cytomegalovirus exposure and HLA in healthy donors. 60 Vbeta and 13 Jbeta primers were used in PCR. The method was immunoSEQ multiplex PCR; TCRdb's version includes in-frame clones alone and lacks a portion of them. The data show 95,000 to 130,000 clones, with 8.5% to 10% seen just once and 2.5% to 3.5% held by the top ten. Sequenced material: PBMCs. These receptor sequences come from a man between 25 and 39 years old in good health and CMV-seronegative.

The CDR3 is CAWRGTSGSLRSEQYF. As DNA, the CDR3 is TGTGCCTGGAGGGGGACTAGCGGGAGTCTTCGAAGCGAGCAGTACTTC. The chain employs TRBV30 and TRBJ2-7, with 14 bases matching TRBD2. From germline, CDR1 is GTSNPN and CDR2 SVGIG (reference sequence). V was pared by 3 bases and J by 6 bases, with 10 bases of the junction left unmatched. This CDR3 spans 16 amino acids.

J is TRBJ2-5 and V is TRBV4-1; D unresolved. Germline V CDR1 and CDR2: MGHRA, YSYEKL. CDR3 length: 13 amino acids. V dropped 1 base and J dropped 5 bases, with 8 bases sitting between them. This CDR3 is CASSQVPRETQYF. DNA of the CDR3: TGCGCCAGCAGCCAAGTACCCAGGGAGACCCAGTACTTC.